This T cell receptor (beta chain) was recorded in a study of radiotherapy plus CTLA-4 blockade in lung cancer. This CDR3 contains 13 residues. Germline lookup yields CDR1 MNHEY and CDR2 SVGAGI. Trimming pared 2 bases from V and 5 bases from J, leaving 10 bases between. Findings and caveats of the study: Interferon-beta, together with early blood T cell clone dynamics, reportedly best predicted response. Peripheral blood showed expansion of tumor-derived TCR clones after radiotherapy and ipilimumab.

Comment on this clone: Its cognate antigen is unknown.

Those patients who had chemo-refractory metastatic non-small-cell lung cancer were given focal radiation along with CTLA-4 blockade through ipilimumab. Only in-frame clones appear in the TCRdb table, and some are missing; sequencing was by immunoSEQ multiplex PCR. The sample includes 81,000 or so clones, under 85% of them seen just once. The sequencing used peripheral blood, collected from a patient treated with radiotherapy plus ipilimumab. The source of this sequence is a human donor with non-small cell lung cancer that progressed on radiotherapy plus ipilimumab. The chain has TRBV6-5 and TRBJ2-7, with a weak D call TRBD2 (6 bases). CDR3: CASSYQEGHEQYF. CDR3 sequence (DNA): TGTGCCAGCAGTTACCAGGAGGGGCACGAGCAGTACTTC.